Below, one TCR beta chain is given with its context. Its antigen is unidentified. This CDR3 comprises 17 residues. CDR1 and CDR2 from the germline V gene are SGHNT and YYREEE (reference sequence). V shed 1 base, J shed 5 bases, and the junction held 12 bases outside the gene matches. The sample belongs to a study of long-term antiretroviral therapy in people with HIV. Study-wide results and caveats: Pre-ART clonal expansion yielded clones that dominated the repertoire at all time points. Possibly under older ART regimens, blood was drawn between the mid-2000s and the late 2010s.

The content of samples before DNA extraction was about 0.95-10 million cryopreserved PBMC. The assay, immunoSEQ v3.0, was run at survey level. TCRdb's table, derived via immunoSEQ multiplex PCR, lists solely in-frame clones and lacks some. This table has about 20,000 clones, 80% appearing once. The sample in question was unsorted PBMCs, obtained 0.2 years after starting antiretroviral therapy. This TCR was sampled from a woman aged 40 to 55 with HIV. This chain uses TRBV5-4 with TRBJ2-1; 7 nucleotides align to TRBD2. The CDR3 loop reads CASSLFRGGSLNNEQFF. The CDR3 DNA follows: TGTGCCAGCAGCTTGTTCCGTGGCGGGAGTCTCAACAATGAGCAGTTCTTC. Using reference TRBV5-4 and TRBJ2-1 for the parts outside the CDR3, the full variable domain is ETGVTQSPTHLIKTRGQQVTLRCSSQSGHNTVSWYQQALGQGPQFIFQYYREEENGRGNFPPRFSGLQFPNYSSELNVNALELDDSALYLCASSLFRGGSLNNEQFFGPGTRLTVL.